This T cell receptor beta chain was retrieved from a study of high-grade serous ovarian cancer treatment subgroups. Study-wide results and caveats: Clonal relatedness tracked neoantigen level, and by trend copy number and mutation load. These tumor repertoires lack spatial information from bulk sequencing. Tumors within one patient showed repertoire similarity of roughly 0.095 to 0.85.

Turning to this clone: Antigen unknown.

Tumor tissue was taken before any definitive surgery or chemotherapy was given. Unmatched junction bases numbered 14, after V lost 6 bases and J lost 7 bases. Germline-derived CDR1 and CDR2 are MNHEY and SMNVEV (reference sequence). This CDR3 spans 15 amino acids. Repertoires were generated with immunoSEQ multiplex PCR, while TCRdb's copy carries only in-frame clones and drops some. The repertoire holds fewer than 9,500 clones, with more than 55% as singletons. The TCR sequence derives from a human donor with high-grade serous ovarian cancer. The rearrangement links TRBV27 to TRBJ2-7, with 8 bases aligning to TRBD1. What was sequenced was tumor tissue. The CDR3 DNA reads as TGTGCCAGCAGACAAACTTACGGACAGGGACTTGAGCAGTACTTC. This gives the protein CASRQTYGQGLEQYF.